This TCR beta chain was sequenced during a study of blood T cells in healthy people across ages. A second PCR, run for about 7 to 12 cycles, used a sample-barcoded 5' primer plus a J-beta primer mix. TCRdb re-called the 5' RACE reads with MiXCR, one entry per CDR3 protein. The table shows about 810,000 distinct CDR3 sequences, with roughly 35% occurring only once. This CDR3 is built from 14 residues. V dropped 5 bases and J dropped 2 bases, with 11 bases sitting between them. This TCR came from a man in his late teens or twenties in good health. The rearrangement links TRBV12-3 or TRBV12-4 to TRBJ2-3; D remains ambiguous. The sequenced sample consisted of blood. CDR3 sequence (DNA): TGTGCCAGCAGTGACCGGACGCACACAGATACGCAGTATTTT. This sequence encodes CASSDRTHTDTQYF.